This T cell receptor (beta chain) was recovered during a study of CD8 T cells in ankylosing spondylitis. Whole-study results and caveats: Before this, some motif variants had been reported in reactive arthritis synovial fluid and blood. As reported, disease-linked clones showed significant enrichment in matched ankylosing spondylitis synovial fluid. In ankylosing spondylitis blood, a motif of roughly 8 highly homologous TCR beta variants appeared characteristic.

Losses at the gene ends were 5 bases for V and 3 bases for J; bases not matched to a gene: 6. Germline V gives CDR1 LGHNA, CDR2 YNFKEQ. CDR3 length equals 14 residues. Libraries for TCR beta were made by quantitative 5'-RACE with molecular barcodes. MiXCR, run by TCRdb on the 5' RACE reads, gives a single entry per CDR3 protein. Of about 150,000 distinct CDR3 sequences listed, approximately 44% are singletons. In the case of this clonotype: Its antigen is not known.

This clonotype was obtained from a male donor with ankylosing spondylitis. Source material: synovial fluid, either unsorted or a sorted T cell fraction (not recorded which). This chain connects TRBV4-2 to TRBJ2-5; TRBD1 matches 7 bases. CDR3 loop: CASSESGTEETQYF. The CDR3 DNA follows: TGTGCCAGCAGCGAATCGGGGACAGAAGAGACCCAGTACTTC.